The entry below describes one TCR beta chain. The target antigen is unknown. The data stem from a study of cytomegalovirus exposure and HLA in healthy donors. Study background: Some 80 million unique TCR sequences came from HLA-typed donors in an early release. Regarding the study as a whole: One cluster of highly shared sequence variants probably arose as a sequencing artifact. Later analysis identified several of the most significant clusters that appeared linked to common viral pathogens. In vitro data verified three CMV-associated chains as specific for CMV antigens.

Germline V gene data show CDR1 as MNHEY and CDR2 as SMNVEV (reference sequence). The CDR3 loop spans 15 amino acids. The junction had 8 bases not matched to a gene; V was cut back by 5 bases and J by 2 bases. The PCR employed 60 Vbeta primers together with 13 Jbeta primers. The protocol was immunoSEQ multiplex PCR, while the TCRdb copy is restricted to in-frame clones and leaves out a portion. Of under 95,000 clones listed, about 85% were seen once; the top ten hold under 15%. The source of this sequence is a woman in her 40s in good health and CMV-seropositive. The chain employs TRBV27 and TRBJ2-5; TRBD1 agrees at 7 bases. Sequenced input: PBMCs. The CDR3 sequence: CASSPGQTRQETQYF. CDR3 nucleotide sequence: TGTGCCAGCAGTCCGGGACAGACCAGACAAGAGACCCAGTACTTC.